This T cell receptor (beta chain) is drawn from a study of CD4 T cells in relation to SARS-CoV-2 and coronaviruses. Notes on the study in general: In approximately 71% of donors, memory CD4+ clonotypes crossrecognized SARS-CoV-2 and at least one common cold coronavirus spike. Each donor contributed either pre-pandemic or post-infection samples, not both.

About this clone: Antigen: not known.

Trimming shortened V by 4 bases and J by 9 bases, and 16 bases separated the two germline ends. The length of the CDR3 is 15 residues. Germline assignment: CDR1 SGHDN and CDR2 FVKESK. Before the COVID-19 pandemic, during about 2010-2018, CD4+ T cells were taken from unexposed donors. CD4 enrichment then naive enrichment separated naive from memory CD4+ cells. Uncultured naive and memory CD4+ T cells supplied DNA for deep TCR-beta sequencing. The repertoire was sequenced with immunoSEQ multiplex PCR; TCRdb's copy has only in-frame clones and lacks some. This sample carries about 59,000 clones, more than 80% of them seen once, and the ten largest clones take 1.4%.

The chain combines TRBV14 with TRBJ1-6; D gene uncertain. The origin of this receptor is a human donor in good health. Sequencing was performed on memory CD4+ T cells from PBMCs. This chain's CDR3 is CASSPSELMGSPLHF. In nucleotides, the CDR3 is TGTGCCAGCAGCCCTTCCGAGCTCATGGGTTCACCCCTCCACTTT.